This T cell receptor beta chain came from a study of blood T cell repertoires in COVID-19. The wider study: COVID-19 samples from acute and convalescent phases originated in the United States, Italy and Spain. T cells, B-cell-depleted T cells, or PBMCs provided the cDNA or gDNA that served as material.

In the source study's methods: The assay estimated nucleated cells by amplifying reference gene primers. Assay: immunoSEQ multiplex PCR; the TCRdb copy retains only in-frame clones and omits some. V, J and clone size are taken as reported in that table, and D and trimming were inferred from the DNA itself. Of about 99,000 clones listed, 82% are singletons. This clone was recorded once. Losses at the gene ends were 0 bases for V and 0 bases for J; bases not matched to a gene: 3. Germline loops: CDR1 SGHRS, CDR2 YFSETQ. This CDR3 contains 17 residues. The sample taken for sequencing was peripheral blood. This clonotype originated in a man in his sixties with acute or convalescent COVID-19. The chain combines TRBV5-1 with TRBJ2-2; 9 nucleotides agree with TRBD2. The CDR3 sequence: CASSLGLAGTNTGELFF. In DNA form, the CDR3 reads TGCGCCAGCAGCTTGGGGCTAGCGGGGACGAACACCGGGGAGCTGTTTTTT.